The source of this T cell receptor beta chain is a study of CD8 T cells in ankylosing spondylitis. Study-level results: It appeared that ankylosing spondylitis blood was characterized by a TCR beta motif of under ten highly homologous variants.

J was trimmed by 6 bases and V by 0 bases; bases with no gene match: 4. Germline V gene sequence: CDR1 KGHSH, CDR2 LQKENI. The length of the CDR3 is 16 residues. There are many counts of this clonotype. Its antigen remains unknown. TCRdb processed the 5' RACE reads anew with MiXCR; each CDR3 protein has one entry. The sample has 670,000 or so distinct CDR3 sequences, 15% to 20% seen once. This clonotype was sampled from a male donor with ankylosing spondylitis. This chain connects TRBV18 to TRBJ2-1, with TRBD2 matching over 11 bases. The specimen was blood, either unsorted or a sorted T cell fraction (not recorded which). The CDR3 protein is CASSPPGLAGGNEQFF. The CDR3, as DNA: TGTGCCAGCTCACCACCGGGTCTAGCGGGAGGCAATGAGCAGTTCTTC.